This TCR beta chain derives from a study of spatial heterogeneity in lung cancer. Overall study: Beta-chain sequences were consistently detected more often than alpha-chain sequences. Study-wide points: It was found that expanded intratumoral alpha and beta TCR counts tracked tumor mutation counts.

Time point meaning: sample taken at primary tumor resection. A distinct unique molecular identifier was carried by each TCR cDNA molecule. One entry per CDR3 protein, called by TCRdb with MiXCR from the 5' RACE reads. The table shows 3,000 or so distinct CDR3 sequences, with around 6% occurring only once. Unmatched junction bases numbered 5, after V lost 0 bases and J lost 3 bases. Looked up from germline, CDR1 is DFQATT and CDR2 is SNEGSKA (reference sequence). The CDR3 sequence is 15 residues long. Sample share makes this clonotype medium-sized. Its target is not known. The library was built for alpha chains, so this beta chain is an off-target read and its size means little.

The sample here was lung tumor tissue, taken at surgery. The sequence was collected from a male donor with early-stage non-small cell lung cancer. The chain couples TRBV20-1 to TRBJ2-7; 10 bases match TRBD2. The CDR3 nucleotides are TGCAGTGCTAGAGACCCCGGGACTAGCGACTACGAGCAGTACTTC. It translates to CSARDPGTSDYEQYF.